One sample yielded the 27 T cell receptor beta chains listed below, sequenced in a study of T cells in Graves' hyperthyroidism and ophthalmopathy (dated by TCRdb to between 2018 and 2020). Receptor amplification or capture employed multiplex PCR. TCRdb shows the sequencer as Illumina HiSeq 2000. Amplification of TCR beta CDR3 regions was carried out from RNA transcripts. A first-round RT-PCR of the TCR CDR3 used the HTBI primer set with the Qiagen OneStep RT-PCR kit. Using fastp at Q25 and MiXCR, TCRdb reprocessed the public reads and kept productive beta chains. A single entry per CDR3 protein holds the most common genes and DNA from its merged rows. For this sample the table gives 450,000 to 550,000 distinct CDR3 sequences, of which approximately 25% were detected only once. 11% of the sample lies in the top ten. The sequencing sample was made of blood. These receptor sequences come from a woman aged 30 to 39 with Graves' ophthalmopathy.

This clonotype was found many times. This chain uses TRBV27 with TRBJ2-5, with 7 bases aligning to TRBD1. The J segment lost 7 bases and the V segment lost 0 bases, leaving 5 bases of the junction unmatched. The CDR3 totals 14 residues. The germline V gene has CDR1 MNHEY and CDR2 SMNVEV (reference sequence). CDR3 bases: TGTGCCAGCAGTTTATCGCCTGGACAGGTGACCCAGTACTTC. Translation: CASSLSPGQVTQYF.

The chain couples TRBV3-1 to TRBJ1-1; 7 bases line up with TRBD1. CDR3 size: 13 residues. V lost 4 bases, J lost 11 bases, and 10 bases stayed unmatched. Germline CDR1 is LGHDT and CDR2 is YNNKEL (reference sequence). CDR3 region: CASSLMEGAEAFF. Written as DNA, the CDR3 is TGTGCCAGCAGCCTGATGGAGGGGGCAGAGGCTTTCTTT.

V usage is TRBV4-1 and J usage is TRBJ2-7; perhaps TRBD2 as D (6 bases). Trimming removed 3 bases from V and 2 bases from J, with 17 bases in between. The germline V gene has CDR1 MGHRA and CDR2 YSYEKL. CDR3 length equals 16 residues. In DNA, the CDR3 is TGCGCCAGCAGCCATCTCATTCGGGGGAATGCCTACGAGCAGTACTTC. This sequence encodes CASSHLIRGNAYEQYF.

The J gene is TRBJ1-2, the V gene TRBV29-1, with D unresolved. The CDR3 consists of 13 residues. Per the germline V gene, CDR1 is SQVTM and CDR2 is ANQGSEA. Trimming pared 3 bases from V and 3 bases from J, leaving 11 bases between. The CDR3 coding sequence is TGCAGCGTTGACCCCGGGGTATACTATGGCTACACCTTC. The encoded protein is CSVDPGVYYGYTF.

This clonotype was found many times. CDR3 bases: TGTGCCAGCTCACCACTAACAGAGGGAGGCACTGAAGCTTTCTTT. Translating gives CASSPLTEGGTEAFF. The J gene is TRBJ1-1, the V gene TRBV18; no definite D call. V was shortened by 1 base and J by 4 bases, with 13 bases between the two germline ends. The CDR3 contains 15 residues. In germline, CDR1 is KGHSH, CDR2 LQKENI.

Of note for this clonotype: A read error may be the cause here, since a much bigger clone is one base away. The rearrangement uses TRBV5-1 and TRBJ1-1; the D is unclear. CDR1 is SGHRS, CDR2 YFSETQ, per germline. The CDR3 runs to 16 residues. The CDR3, as DNA: TGCGCCAGCAGCTCAAAACCGTGGGAGGAGGTCACTGAAGCTTGCTTT. This gives the protein CASSSKPWEEVTEACF. Variable domain in full (rest from reference TRBV5-1 and TRBJ1-1): KAGVTQTPRYLIKTRGQQVTLSCSPISGHRSVSWYQQTPGQGLQFLFEYFSETQRNKGNFPGRFSGRQFSNSRSEMNVSTLELGDSALYLCASSSKPWEEVTEACFGQGTRLTVV.

This clonotype came up once. Germline is not matched at one junction end, which may reflect a read error. The rearrangement joins TRBV7-2 to TRBJ2-2; D assignment may be TRBD1 or TRBD2 (5 bases each). Germline CDR1 is SGHTA and CDR2 is FQGNSA. The CDR3 consists of 15 residues. CDR3 sequence: CASSFLSRGAGELCF. The CDR3 DNA reads as TGTGCCAGCAGCTTCCTATCTAGGGGCGCCGGGGAGCTGTGTTTT.

The chain is built from TRBV4-2 and TRBJ2-4, with a tentative D call TRBD1 (5 bases). The V end was cut by 0 bases, the J end by 6 bases, with 12 bases between. The CDR3 length is 15 residues. The germline V gene encodes CDR1 LGHNA and CDR2 YNFKEQ. The CDR3 sequence: CASSQDLGPGNIQYF. The CDR3 DNA reads TGTGCCAGCAGCCAAGATCTGGGGCCGGGAAACATTCAGTACTTC.

This clonotype appeared many times. The V gene is TRBV19, the J gene TRBJ2-5, with TRBD1 as a possible D gene (6 bases). The CDR3 is 15 amino acids. The germline V and J ends were trimmed by 5 bases and 3 bases, with 16 bases remaining between them. Germline assignment: CDR1 LNHDA and CDR2 SQIVND (reference sequence). CDR3: CASSSRRDIEETQYF. The CDR3 DNA sequence: TGTGCCAGTAGTTCCCGCCGGGACATCGAAGAGACCCAGTACTTC. Looking up the rest from reference TRBV19 and TRBJ2-5 gives the full variable domain: DGGITQSPKYLFRKEGQNVTLSCEQNLNHDAMYWYRQDPGQGLRLIYYSQIVNDFQKGDIAEGYSVSREKKESFPLTVTSAQKNPTAFYLCASSSRRDIEETQYFGPGTRLLVL.

This clonotype was recorded many times. A much bigger clone sits one base away, suggesting this may be a read error. The chain uses TRBV6-1 and TRBJ2-7, with 8 nucleotides matching TRBD1. The CDR3 is 13 amino acids. Germline V gene sequence: CDR1 MNHNS, CDR2 SASEGT. The CDR3 reads CASSKQGGYGQYF. The CDR3 DNA sequence: TGTGCCAGCAGTAAACAGGGGGGCTACGGGCAGTACTTC.

This clonotype was detected ten times or more. The V gene is TRBV10-3, the J gene TRBJ1-5; D perhaps matches TRBD1 (5 bases). Trimming removed 3 bases from V and 0 bases from J, with 18 bases in between. The CDR3 totals 18 residues. Germline V gene lookup returns CDR1 ENHRY and CDR2 SYGVKD. The CDR3 region has the DNA TGTGCCATCAGTGATAGACAGCCGTGGGGTCCTAGCAATCAGCCCCAGCATTTT. It encodes CAISDRQPWGPSNQPQHF.

DNA of the CDR3: TGCAGTGCTACTAAGGGCAGCACCCTCAATCAGCCCCAGCATTTT. This translates into CSATKGSTLNQPQHF. The chain has TRBV20-1 and TRBJ1-5; no firm D call. The germline V gene has CDR1 DFQATT and CDR2 SNEGSKA (reference sequence). Between the trimmed V and J ends, which lost 4 bases and 3 bases, there was a span of 16 bases. The CDR3 spans 15 residues.

This clonotype was recorded at least ten times. The V call is TRBV28, the J call TRBJ2-5, with 7 bases lining up with TRBD2. The trim removed 8 bases at V and 4 bases at J, leaving 19 bases unmatched. CDR3 length: 17 amino acids. The germline V gene encodes CDR1 MDHEN and CDR2 SYDVKM. CDR3 nucleotides: TGTGCCAGCGGACCCCCGGGGGTGGGCGGGGGACGAGAGACCCAGTACTTC. Its protein is CASGPPGVGGGRETQYF.

This clonotype came up many times. This sequence joins TRBV6-5 and TRBJ1-1, with 8 nucleotides matching TRBD1. J gave up 4 bases and V 4 bases, and 5 bases lay outside the gene matches. This CDR3 region has 14 residues. CDR1 is MNHEY, CDR2 SVGAGI, per germline. CDR3 bases: TGTGCCAGCAGTTCGCCCAGGGGGCCCACTGAAGCTTTCTTT. Residues: CASSSPRGPTEAFF.

Notes on this clonotype: A much more abundant neighbour one base away suggests this may be a read error. The chain employs TRBV29-1 and TRBJ1-2; D gene uncertain. There are 11 residues in the CDR3. Germline V CDR1 and CDR2: SQVTM, ANQGSEA. The CDR3 DNA reads as TGCAGCGCTGACGAGTCTAATGGCTTCACCTTC. Protein product: CSADESNGFTF.

There are many counts of this clonotype. The chain links TRBV12-3 or TRBV12-4 to TRBJ2-2; D call uncertain. Trimming took off 3 bases at V and 6 bases at J, with 14 bases between the two ends. The CDR3 length is 15 residues. CDR3 bases: TGTGCCAGCAGTTTTGAGACGTCGTGGGCCGGGGAGCTGTTTTTT. This codes for CASSFETSWAGELFF.

V gene TRBV5-1 combines with J gene TRBJ2-7; 7 nucleotides line up with TRBD2. Germline CDR1 and CDR2: SGHRS and YFSETQ. The CDR3 extends over 13 amino acids. With 1 base clipped from V and 7 bases from J, the junction kept 5 bases outside the gene matches. Here the CDR3 DNA reads TGCGCCAGCAGCTTGTCCCAAGCGGGGGAGCAGTACTTC. Its protein is CASSLSQAGEQYF.

This chain connects TRBV9 to TRBJ1-5, with 9 bases fitting TRBD1. V was pared by 3 bases and J by 2 bases, with 3 bases of the junction left unmatched. The CDR3 totals 15 residues. Per germline, CDR1 SGDLS and CDR2 YYNGEE. The CDR3 DNA is TGTGCCAGCAGCGGGGACAGGGAGGGCAATCAGCCCCAGCATTTT. Translated, it gives CASSGDREGNQPQHF. Together with reference TRBV9 and TRBJ1-5, the CDR3 gives the full variable domain: DSGVTQTPKHLITATGQRVTLRCSPRSGDLSVYWYQQSLDQGLQFLIQYYNGEERAKGNILERFSAQQFPDLHSELNLSSLELGDSALYFCASSGDREGNQPQHFGDGTRLSIL.

This clonotype was recorded at least ten times. The rearrangement uses TRBV5-8 and TRBJ1-1; unclear D gene. The CDR3 spans 14 residues. The germline V and J ends were trimmed by 3 bases and 0 bases, with 9 bases remaining between them. Germline assignment: CDR1 SGHTS and CDR2 YDEGEE. CDR3 sequence: CASSYGLMNTEAFF. The CDR3 DNA reads as TGTGCCAGCAGCTATGGGCTCATGAACACTGAAGCTTTCTTT.

The chain employs TRBV7-4 and TRBJ1-1; TRBD1 agrees at 7 bases. This CDR3 has 22 residues. With V trimmed by 3 bases and J by 0 bases, 25 bases remained unmatched. CDR1 SGHVT and CDR2 SQSDAQ come from the germline V gene. The CDR3 nucleotides are TGTGCCAGCAGCTTCCTTCCCAAAGGGACAGACGACTTCGTATTCATGAACACTGAAGCTTTCTTT. It is translated as CASSFLPKGTDDFVFMNTEAFF. Supplemented by reference TRBV7-4 and TRBJ1-1, the full variable domain reads GAGVSQSPRYKVAKRGRDVALRCDSISGHVTLYWYRQTLGQGSEVLTYSQSDAQRDKSGRPSGRFSAERPERSVSTLKIQRTEQGDSAVYLCASSFLPKGTDDFVFMNTEAFFGQGTRLTVV.

Many counts were recorded for this clonotype. The gene calls are TRBV12-3 or TRBV12-4 and TRBJ1-2; no reliable D call. V lost 3 bases, J lost 9 bases, and 11 bases lay in between. The CDR3 runs 12 residues. In nucleotides, the CDR3 is TGTGCCAGCAGTTTCGGCGGCGGGAGCTACACCTTC. Encoded protein: CASSFGGGSYTF.

This clonotype was detected only a few times. The V and J genes are TRBV28 and TRBJ2-7; the D call may be TRBD1 or TRBD2 (5 bases each). The CDR3 is 17 residues long. The V gene's germline CDR1 is MDHEN and CDR2 SYDVKM. Trimming took 6 bases from V and 4 from J, leaving 25 bases between them. CDR3 sequence (DNA): TGTGCCAGCAGCAGCCCCCGTTTGGGGGTGGGGTATTACGAGCAGTACTTC. Translation gives CASSSPRLGVGYYEQYF.

V and J are TRBV20-1 and TRBJ2-5; no clear D gene. This CDR3 spans 12 amino acids. Germline V gene sequence: CDR1 DFQATT, CDR2 SNEGSKA (reference sequence). Trimming cost V 6 bases and J 3 bases, with 11 bases left between them. CDR3 DNA sequence: TGCAGTGCCTACTTCGTGGAAGAGACCCAGTACTTC. The encoded protein is CSAYFVEETQYF.

In this sample, this clonotype turned up many times. The chain recombines TRBV5-1 with TRBJ1-1; TRBD1 is a possible D gene (6 bases). Trimming cost V 1 base and J 1 base, with 11 bases left between them. The germline V gene has CDR1 SGHRS and CDR2 YFSETQ. This CDR3 has 15 amino acids. The CDR3 here is CASSLSGAGNTEAFF. CDR3 bases: TGCGCCAGCAGCTTGTCGGGGGCGGGGAACACTGAAGCTTTCTTT.

This clonotype was seen many times. The rearrangement links TRBV7-2 to TRBJ1-1, with 9 bases that match TRBD1. Germline CDR1 reads SGHTA; CDR2 reads FQGNSA. This CDR3 has 14 amino acids. V was clipped by 4 bases and J by 1 base; unmatched bases: 1. Here the CDR3 DNA reads TGTGCCAGCAGCTCACAGGGGGCGAACACTGAAGCTTTCTTT. Its protein product is CASSSQGANTEAFF.

J is TRBJ1-2 and V is TRBV7-2; D gene ambiguous. Trimming removed 1 base at V and 1 base at J, with 7 bases between. The germline gives CDR1 SGHTA, CDR2 FQGNSA. This CDR3 comprises 14 residues. Here the CDR3 reads CASSLDTNNYGYTF. The DNA of the CDR3 is TGTGCCAGCAGCTTAGACACGAATAACTATGGCTACACCTTC. Filled out from reference TRBV7-2 and TRBJ1-2, the complete variable domain reads GAGVSQSPSNKVTEKGKDVELRCDPISGHTALYWYRQSLGQGLEFLIYFQGNSAPDKSGLPSDRFSAERTGGSVSTLTIQRTQQEDSAVYLCASSLDTNNYGYTFGSGTRLTVV.

This clonotype appeared many times. The chain employs TRBV5-1 and TRBJ2-2; D perhaps matches TRBD1 (6 bases). The germline CDR1 and CDR2 sequences are SGHRS and YFSETQ. The CDR3 sequence is 15 residues long. Between the trimmed V and J ends, which lost 9 bases and 0 bases, there was a span of 15 bases. CDR3 in amino acids: CATHTGNANTGELFF. In nucleotides, the CDR3 is TGCGCCACCCACACAGGGAACGCGAACACCGGGGAGCTGTTTTTT.